This T cell receptor beta chain comes out of a study of CXCR3-negative and CXCR3-positive naive CD8 T cells. Study outcomes and limitations: TRB CDR3 hydrophobicity was greater in CXCR3-positive naive cells than in CXCR3-negative naive cells.

As regards this clonotype: Its antigen remains unknown.

Each TRB cDNA library was prepared by 5' RACE (with UMI labels). One entry per CDR3 protein, without DNA, is what TCRdb gives after re-calling the 5' RACE reads. Here the sample table reports 55,000 to 75,000 distinct CDR3 sequences. CDR1 is MGHDK and CDR2 is SYGVNS in the germline V gene. The CDR3 is 14 amino acids. The sample comprised naive CXCR3+ CD8+ T cells from blood. Sample subset: CD45RO-CCR7+CD27+CD95- naive CD8+ T cells expressing CXCR3 (TNR3+). This chain uses TRBV25-1 with TRBJ2-3. This TCR derives from a human donor in good health. Some clones in this sample may be carry-over from other donors' samples. CDR3 loop: CASSDFRFEDTQYF.